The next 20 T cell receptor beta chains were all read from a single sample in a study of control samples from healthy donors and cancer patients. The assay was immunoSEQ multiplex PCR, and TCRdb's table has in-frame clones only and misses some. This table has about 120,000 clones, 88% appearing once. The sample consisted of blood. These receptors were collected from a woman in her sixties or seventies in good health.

The DNA for the CDR3 is TGTGCCAGCAGACTAGATTACAATGAGCAGTTCTTC. Its protein product is CASRLDYNEQFF. This chain connects TRBV5-4 to TRBJ2-1, with TRBD2 as a possible D gene (5 bases). Per germline, CDR1 SGHNT and CDR2 YYREEE (reference sequence). V lost 5 bases and J 4 bases, leaving 7 bases between the germline ends. The CDR3 has 12 residues.

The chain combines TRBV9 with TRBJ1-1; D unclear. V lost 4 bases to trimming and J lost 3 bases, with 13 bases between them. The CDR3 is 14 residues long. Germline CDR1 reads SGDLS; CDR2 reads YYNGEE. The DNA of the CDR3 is TGTGCCAGCAGCTCTAGGGCGAGGGACACTGAAGCTTTCTTT. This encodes CASSSRARDTEAFF.

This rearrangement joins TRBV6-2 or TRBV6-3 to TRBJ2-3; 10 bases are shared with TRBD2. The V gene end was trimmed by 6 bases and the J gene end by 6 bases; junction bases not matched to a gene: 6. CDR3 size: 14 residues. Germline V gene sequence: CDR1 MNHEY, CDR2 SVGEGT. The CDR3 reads CASSPGTSVDTQYF. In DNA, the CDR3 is TGTGCCAGCAGCCCCGGGACTAGCGTTGATACGCAGTATTTT.

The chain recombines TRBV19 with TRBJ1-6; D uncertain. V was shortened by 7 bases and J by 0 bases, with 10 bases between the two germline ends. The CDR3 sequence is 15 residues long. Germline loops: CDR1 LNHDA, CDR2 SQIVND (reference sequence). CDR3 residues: CASIGVGSYNSPLHF. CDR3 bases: TGTGCCAGTATTGGGGTCGGCTCCTATAATTCACCCCTCCACTTT.

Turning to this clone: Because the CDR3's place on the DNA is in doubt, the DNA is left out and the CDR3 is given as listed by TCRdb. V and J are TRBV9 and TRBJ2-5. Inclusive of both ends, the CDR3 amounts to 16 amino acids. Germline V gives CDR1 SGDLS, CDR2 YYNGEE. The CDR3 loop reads CASSVANGAAQETRYF.

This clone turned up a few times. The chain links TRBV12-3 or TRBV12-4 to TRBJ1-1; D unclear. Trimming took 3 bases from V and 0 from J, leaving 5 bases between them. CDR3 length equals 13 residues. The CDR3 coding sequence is TGTGCCAGCAGTTTTTTTGTGAACACTGAAGCTTTCTTT. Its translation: CASSFFVNTEAFF.

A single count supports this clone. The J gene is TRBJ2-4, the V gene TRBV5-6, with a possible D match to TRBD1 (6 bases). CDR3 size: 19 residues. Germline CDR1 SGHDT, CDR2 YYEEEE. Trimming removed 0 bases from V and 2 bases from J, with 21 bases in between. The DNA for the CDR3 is TGTGCCAGCAGCTTGGGGATTCGCCAGGGGCTTAGGTCCAAAAACATTCAGTACTTC. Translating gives CASSLGIRQGLRSKNIQYF.

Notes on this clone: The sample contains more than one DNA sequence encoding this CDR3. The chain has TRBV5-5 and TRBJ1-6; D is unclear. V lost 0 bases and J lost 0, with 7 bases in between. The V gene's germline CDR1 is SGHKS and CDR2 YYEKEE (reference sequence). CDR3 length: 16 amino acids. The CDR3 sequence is CASSLAGSSYNSPLHF. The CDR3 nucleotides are TGTGCCAGCAGCTTGGCGGGGAGCTCCTATAATTCACCCCTCCACTTT.

In DNA form, the CDR3 reads TGCGCCAGCAGCGGGACAGGGTTGGAAGAGCAGTACTTC. Protein sequence: CASSGTGLEEQYF. The V and J genes are TRBV5-1 and TRBJ2-7; 9 bases are shared with TRBD1. This CDR3 contains 13 residues. Germline lookup yields CDR1 SGHRS and CDR2 YFSETQ. J lost 7 bases, V lost 4 bases, and 6 bases had no gene match.

CDR3 region: CASRGSSSYEQYF. Written as DNA, the CDR3 is TGTGCCAGCAGGGGGTCGTCCTCCTACGAGCAGTACTTC. V and J are TRBV27 and TRBJ2-7; D is uncertain. This CDR3 spans 13 amino acids. V was cut by 6 bases and J by 0 bases, with 9 bases left in between. Per the germline V gene, CDR1 is MNHEY and CDR2 is SMNVEV (reference sequence).

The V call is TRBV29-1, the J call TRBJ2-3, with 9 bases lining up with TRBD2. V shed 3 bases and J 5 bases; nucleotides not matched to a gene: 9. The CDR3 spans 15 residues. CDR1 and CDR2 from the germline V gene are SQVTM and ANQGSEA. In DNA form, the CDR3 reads TGCAGCGTTGATAGGGGCGGGGGGGCTGTAGATACGCAGTATTTT. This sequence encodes CSVDRGGGAVDTQYF.

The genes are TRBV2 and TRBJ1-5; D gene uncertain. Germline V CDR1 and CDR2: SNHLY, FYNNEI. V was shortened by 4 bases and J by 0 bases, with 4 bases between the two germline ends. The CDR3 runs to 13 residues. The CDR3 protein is CASSGPSNQPQHF. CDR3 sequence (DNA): TGTGCCAGCAGTGGGCCTAGCAATCAGCCCCAGCATTTT.

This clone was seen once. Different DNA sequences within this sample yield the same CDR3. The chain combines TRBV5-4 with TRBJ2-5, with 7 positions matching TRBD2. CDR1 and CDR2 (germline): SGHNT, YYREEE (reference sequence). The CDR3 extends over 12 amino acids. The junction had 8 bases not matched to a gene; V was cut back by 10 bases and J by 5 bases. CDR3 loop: CAWGEGRETQYF. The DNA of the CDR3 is TGTGCCTGGGGGGAGGGGCGGGAGACCCAGTACTTC.

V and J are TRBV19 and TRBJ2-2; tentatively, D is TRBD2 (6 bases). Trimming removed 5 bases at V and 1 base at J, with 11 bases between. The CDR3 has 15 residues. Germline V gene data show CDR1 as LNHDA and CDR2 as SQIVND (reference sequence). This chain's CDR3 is CASSWGTLNTGELFF. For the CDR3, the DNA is TGTGCCAGTAGTTGGGGGACTCTGAACACCGGGGAGCTGTTTTTT.

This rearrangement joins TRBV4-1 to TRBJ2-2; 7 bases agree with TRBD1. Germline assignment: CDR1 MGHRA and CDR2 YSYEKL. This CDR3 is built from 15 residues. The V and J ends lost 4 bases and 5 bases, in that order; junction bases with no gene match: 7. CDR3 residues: CASSLPGQQTGELFF. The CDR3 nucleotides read TGCGCCAGCAGCCTACCGGGACAGCAGACCGGGGAGCTGTTTTTT.

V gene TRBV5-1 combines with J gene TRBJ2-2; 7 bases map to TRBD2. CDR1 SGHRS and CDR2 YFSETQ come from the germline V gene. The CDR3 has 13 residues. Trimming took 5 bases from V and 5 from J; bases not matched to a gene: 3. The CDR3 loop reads CASRPGGTGELFF. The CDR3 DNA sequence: TGCGCCAGCAGGCCCGGGGGGACCGGGGAGCTGTTTTTT.

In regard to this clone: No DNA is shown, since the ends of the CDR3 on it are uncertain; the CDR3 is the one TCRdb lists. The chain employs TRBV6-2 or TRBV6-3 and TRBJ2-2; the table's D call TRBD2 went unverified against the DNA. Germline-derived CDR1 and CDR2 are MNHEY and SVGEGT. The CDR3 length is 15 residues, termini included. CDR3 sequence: CASSSPTLLAGSCFF.

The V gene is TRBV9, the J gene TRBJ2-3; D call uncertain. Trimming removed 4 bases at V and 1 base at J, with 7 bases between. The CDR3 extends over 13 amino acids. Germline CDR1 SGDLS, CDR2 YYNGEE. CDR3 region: CASSISGTDTQYF. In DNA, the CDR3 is TGTGCCAGCAGCATATCGGGCACAGATACGCAGTATTTT.

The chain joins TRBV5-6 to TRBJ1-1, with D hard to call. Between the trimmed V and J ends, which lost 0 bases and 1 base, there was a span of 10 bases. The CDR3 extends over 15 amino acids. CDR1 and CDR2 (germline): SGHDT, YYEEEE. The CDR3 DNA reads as TGTGCCAGCAGCTTGGGGGGTTCGGGGAACACTGAAGCTTTCTTT. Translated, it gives CASSLGGSGNTEAFF.

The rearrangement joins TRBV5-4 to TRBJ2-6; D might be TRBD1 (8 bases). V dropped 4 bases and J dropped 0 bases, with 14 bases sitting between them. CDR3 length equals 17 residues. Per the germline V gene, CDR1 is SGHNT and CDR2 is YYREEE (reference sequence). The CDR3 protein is CASSKRDRSSGANVLTF. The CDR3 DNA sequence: TGTGCCAGCAGCAAGCGGGACAGGAGCTCTGGGGCCAACGTCCTGACTTTC.